This T cell receptor beta chain is drawn from a study of blood T cell repertoires in COVID-19. The wider study: The United States, Italy and Spain were the sources of the acute and convalescent COVID-19 samples. PBMCs, B-cell-depleted T cells, or T cells were the source of the cDNA or gDNA that made up the material.

With 6 bases removed from V and 0 bases from J, the gap between germline ends came to 12 bases. In germline, CDR1 is SNHLY, CDR2 FYNNEI. The CDR3 spans 14 residues. Authors' analysis steps: Amplified reference gene primers provided the basis for estimating nucleated cell counts. Here immunoSEQ multiplex PCR was the method, and the copy in TCRdb shows in-frame clones only, minus some. For V, J and clone size, that table is used; D and trimming come from the DNA. The sample includes under 100,000 clones, roughly 92% seen only once; the top ten take 6.3%. Sequencing was carried out using peripheral blood. This chain joins TRBV2 and TRBJ2-7; D perhaps matches TRBD1 (6 bases). The TCR comes from a woman in her sixties or seventies with active COVID-19. CDR3 DNA sequence: TGTGCCAGCAGGAGGACAGACAGCTCCTACGAGCAGTACTTC. Its translation: CASRRTDSSYEQYF.